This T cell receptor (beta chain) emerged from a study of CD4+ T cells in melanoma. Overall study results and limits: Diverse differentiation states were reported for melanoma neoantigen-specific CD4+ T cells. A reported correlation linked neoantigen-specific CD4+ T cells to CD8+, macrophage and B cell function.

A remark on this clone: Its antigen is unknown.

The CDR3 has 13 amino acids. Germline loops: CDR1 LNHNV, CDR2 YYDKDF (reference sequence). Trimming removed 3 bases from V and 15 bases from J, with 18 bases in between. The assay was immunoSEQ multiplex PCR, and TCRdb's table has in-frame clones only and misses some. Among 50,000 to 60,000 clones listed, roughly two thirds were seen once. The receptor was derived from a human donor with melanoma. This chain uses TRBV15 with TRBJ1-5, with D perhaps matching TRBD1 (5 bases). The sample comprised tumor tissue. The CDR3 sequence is CATSSPPGDGLHF. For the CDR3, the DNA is TGTGCCACCAGCAGCCCCCCGGGGGATGGCCTGCATTTT.